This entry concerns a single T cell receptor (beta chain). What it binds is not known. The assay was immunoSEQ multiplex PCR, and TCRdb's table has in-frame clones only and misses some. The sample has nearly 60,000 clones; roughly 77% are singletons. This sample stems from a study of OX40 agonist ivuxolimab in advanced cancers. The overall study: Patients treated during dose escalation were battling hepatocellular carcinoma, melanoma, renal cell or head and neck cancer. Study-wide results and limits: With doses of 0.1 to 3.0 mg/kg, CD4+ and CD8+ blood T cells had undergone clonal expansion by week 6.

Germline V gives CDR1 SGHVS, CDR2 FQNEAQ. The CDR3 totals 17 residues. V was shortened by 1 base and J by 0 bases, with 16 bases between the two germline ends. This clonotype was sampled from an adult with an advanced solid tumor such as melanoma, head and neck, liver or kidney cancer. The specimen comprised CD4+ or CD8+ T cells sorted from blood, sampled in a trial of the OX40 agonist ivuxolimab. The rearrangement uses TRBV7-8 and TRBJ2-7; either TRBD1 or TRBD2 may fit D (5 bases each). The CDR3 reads CASSLGGANHFSYEQYF. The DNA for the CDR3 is TGTGCCAGCAGCTTAGGAGGGGCCAATCATTTCTCCTACGAGCAGTACTTC. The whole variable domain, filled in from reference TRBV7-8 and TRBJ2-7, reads GAGVSQSPRYKVAKRGQDVALRCDPISGHVSLFWYQQALGQGPEFLTYFQNEAQLDKSGLPSDRFFAERPEGSVSTLKIQRTQQEDSAVYLCASSLGGANHFSYEQYFGPGTRLTVT.